This T cell receptor beta chain originates from a study of response to subunit inactivated influenza vaccine. General study findings and limits: A suggestion made by the authors is that each seasonal influenza vaccination recruits few new T cells.

This clonotype has a count of ten or more. Its antigen is not identified. TCRdb reprocessed the RT-PCR reads with MiXCR, giving one entry per CDR3 protein. Here the sample spans about 500,000 distinct CDR3 sequences, 6.5% to 8% being singletons. V gave up 4 bases and J gave up 5 bases; unmatched junction bases: 9. Germline CDR1 ENHRY, CDR2 SYGVKD. The CDR3 spans 15 residues. The TCR originated in a man aged 50 to 75 who received an inactivated influenza vaccine. V usage is TRBV10-3 and J usage is TRBJ2-7, with 9 bases fitting TRBD1. The sample was PBMCs from blood, taken roughly 24 months after vaccination. The CDR3 sequence is CAISGRGQGFHEQYF. CDR3 DNA sequence: TGTGCCATCAGTGGGCGGGGACAGGGATTCCACGAGCAGTACTTC.